The rows below give T cell receptor beta chains drawn from one sample of a study of blood T cell repertoires in COVID-19. The repertoire was sequenced with immunoSEQ multiplex PCR; TCRdb's copy has only in-frame clones and lacks some. In the table there are about 290,000 clones, approximately 91% of which are singletons. The sample was PBMCs or T cells enriched from blood (not recorded which). These receptors came from a middle-aged woman who had recovered from COVID-19. Each CDR3 is given with its conserved first and last residue. D genes are given only for firm matches. Only part of the rows carry a size: once, few, many, or a class if the clone is expanded.

j_call v_call d_call clone_size cdr3_nt cdr3_aa
TRBJ1-2 TRBV30 - once TGTGCCTGGAGTCACGGCCTGCGGGGCTACACCTTC CAWSHGLRGYTF
TRBJ1-2 TRBV6-5 TRBD1 once TGTGCCAGCAGTTACGGGACAGGGCGGGGCTACACCTTC CASSYGTGRGYTF
TRBJ2-7 TRBV18 TRBD2 once TGTGCCAGCTCACCAATGACTAGCGGAACCCCCTACGAGCAGTACTTC CASSPMTSGTPYEQYF
TRBJ2-3 TRBV7-8 - few TGTGCCAGCAGCCGAGGGGCCAGTCGTAGCACAGATACGCAGTATTTT CASSRGASRSTDTQYF
TRBJ2-7 TRBV6-6 TRBD2 - TGTGCCAGCAGTTTCATGACTAGCGGGACCTCCTACGAGCAGTACTTC CASSFMTSGTSYEQYF
TRBJ1-1 TRBV30 - - TGTGCCTGCCTTTATCTCCGGGGAGACACTGAAGCTTTCTTT CACLYLRGDTEAFF
TRBJ2-7 TRBV16 - - TGTGCCAGCAGCCAATGGTCAGGACTGACGTACGAGCAGTACTTC CASSQWSGLTYEQYF
TRBJ1-1 TRBV20-1 - - TGCAGTGCTTACAGGGTAAGAGAAGCTTTCTTT CSAYRVREAFF
TRBJ2-3 TRBV27 TRBD2 - TGTGCCAGCAGTCCCTACTTAGCGGGAGGGCCGGATACGCAGTATTTT CASSPYLAGGPDTQYF
TRBJ1-5 TRBV2 - - TGTGCCAGCAGGAGGGGGGGGACCGAGAATCAGCCCCAGCATTTT CASRRGGTENQPQHF
TRBJ1-1 TRBV7-9 - once TGTGCCAGCAGCCCCACTCGGGGGTACACTGAAGCTTTCTTT CASSPTRGYTEAFF
TRBJ1-5 TRBV5-6 TRBD1 - TGTGCCAGCAGCTACACCGGGACAGGAGGCAATCAGCCCCAGCATTTT CASSYTGTGGNQPQHF
TRBJ2-1 TRBV13 - - TGTGCCAGCAGCCCCCCGGGGTTTGGTGAGCAGTTCTTC CASSPPGFGEQFF
TRBJ2-7 TRBV13 - - TGTGCCAGCAGCTTAGGCGGGAAGGCCTACGAGCAGTACTTC CASSLGGKAYEQYF
TRBJ2-1 TRBV7-9 TRBD2 - TGTGCCAGCAGCTCGGGACTAGCGGGAGTAGGAAAGCAGTTCTTC CASSSGLAGVGKQFF
TRBJ2-2 TRBV28 - - TGTGCCAGCAGTTTGCGGGAACGCACCGGGGAGCTGTTTTTT CASSLRERTGELFF